This paragraph covers one TCR beta chain sequence. The antigen it binds to is not known. No clone much larger than this one lies a single base away; base qualities are absent. This specimen belongs to a study of T cell repertoires in cytomegalovirus infection (dated by TCRdb to the late 2010s). Context from the whole study: Because public TCR beta signatures pointed to carriage of CMV infection together with the matching HLA type, the HLA type of each donor mattered for the analysis.

The paper's findings and limits, for the study overall: Cumulative frequency of public TCR beta family members discriminated carriers of CMV infection plus the relevant HLA type in this cohort and an independent approximately 350-donor cohort. The ex vivo response was dominated by HLA-C-restricted CMV-specific TCR beta clonotypes, and the single most frequent clonotype in two of eight donors was supplied by these HLA-C-restricted clonotypes.

The germline ends are 13 bases apart after V is trimmed by 6 bases and J by 5 bases. The CDR3 starts with the cysteine, ends with the phenylalanine, and has 14 residues. Left in the record is the CDR3 DNA by itself, 42 bases read in frame from the first base. Based on the germline V gene, the CDR1 and CDR2 sequences are MNHEY and SVGEGT. Sequencing took place on an Illumina HiSeq 1500. TCRdb applied fastp at Q25 and MiXCR to the public reads, then kept only in-frame beta chains. Each entry is one CDR3 protein sequence, shown with its most common DNA and genes. The sample table contains roughly 280,000 distinct CDR3 sequences; only one count was recorded for roughly 13% of them. The leading ten clones occupy around 8.8% of the sample.

The chain is made from TRBV6-2 or TRBV6-3 and TRBJ2-2, with TRBD2 perhaps the D gene, on 6 matching bases. This receptor was taken from a human donor in good health (CMV status not recorded). Some clones in this sample may be carry-over from other donors' samples. The sample consisted of PBMCs. The CDR3 loop reads CASSGTGLTGELFF. The DNA sequence is TGTGCCAGCAGCGGGACTGGGTTGACCGGGGAGCTGTTTTTT.